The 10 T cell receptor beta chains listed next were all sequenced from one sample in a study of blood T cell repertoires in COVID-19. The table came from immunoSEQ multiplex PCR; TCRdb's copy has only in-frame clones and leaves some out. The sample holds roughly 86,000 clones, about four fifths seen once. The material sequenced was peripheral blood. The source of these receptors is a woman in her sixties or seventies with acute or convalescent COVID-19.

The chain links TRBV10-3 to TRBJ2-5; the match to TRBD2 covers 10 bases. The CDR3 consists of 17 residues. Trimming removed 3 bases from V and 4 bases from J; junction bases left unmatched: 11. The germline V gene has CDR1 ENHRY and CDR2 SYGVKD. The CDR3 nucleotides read TGTGCCATCAGTGACTCTTCGCCTAGCGGGGGCCGAGAGACCCAGTACTTC. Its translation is CAISDSSPSGGRETQYF.

CDR3 nucleotide sequence: TGTGCCAGCAGTTTAAAAGGGGACACCTATAGCAATCAGCCCCAGCATTTT. Protein: CASSLKGDTYSNQPQHF. The chain recombines TRBV27 with TRBJ1-5; tentative D call: TRBD1 (6 bases). The length of the CDR3 is 17 residues. Trimming cost V 2 bases and J 0 bases, with 14 bases left between them. The germline CDR1 and CDR2 sequences are MNHEY and SMNVEV (reference sequence).

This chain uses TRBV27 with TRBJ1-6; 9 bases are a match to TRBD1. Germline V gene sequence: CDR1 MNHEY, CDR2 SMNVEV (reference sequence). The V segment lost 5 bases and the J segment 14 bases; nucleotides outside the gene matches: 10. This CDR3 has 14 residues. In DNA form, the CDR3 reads TGTGCCAGCAGTCCCCGACAGGGGGAAAGGACCCTCCACTTT. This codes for CASSPRQGERTLHF.

The CDR3 spells CASSTGGSNTEAFF. In nucleotides, the CDR3 is TGTGCCAGCAGCACTGGAGGCTCTAACACTGAAGCTTTCTTT. The chain combines TRBV28 with TRBJ1-1, with D unclear. Trimming took 6 bases from V and 2 from J, leaving 13 bases between them. The CDR3 totals 14 residues. The germline CDR1 and CDR2 sequences are MDHEN and SYDVKM. Full variable domain (rest looked up from reference TRBV28 and TRBJ1-1): DVKVTQSSRYLVKRTGEKVFLECVQDMDHENMFWYRQDPGLGLRLIYFSYDVKMKEKGDIPEGYSVSREKKERFSLILESASTNQTSMYLCASSTGGSNTEAFFGQGTRLTVV.

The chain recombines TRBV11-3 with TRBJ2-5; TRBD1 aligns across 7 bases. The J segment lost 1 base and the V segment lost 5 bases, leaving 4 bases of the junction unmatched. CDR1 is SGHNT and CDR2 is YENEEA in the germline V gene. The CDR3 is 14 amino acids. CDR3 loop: CASSQGTAQETQYF. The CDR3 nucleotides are TGTGCCAGCAGCCAAGGGACAGCCCAAGAGACCCAGTACTTC.

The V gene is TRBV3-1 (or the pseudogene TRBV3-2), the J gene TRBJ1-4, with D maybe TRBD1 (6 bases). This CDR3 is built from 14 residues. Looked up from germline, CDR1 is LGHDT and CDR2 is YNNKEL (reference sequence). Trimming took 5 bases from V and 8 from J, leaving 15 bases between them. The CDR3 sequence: CASSSLGQGEKLFF. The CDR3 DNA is TGTGCCAGCAGCTCCCTTGGGCAGGGGGAAAAACTGTTTTTT.

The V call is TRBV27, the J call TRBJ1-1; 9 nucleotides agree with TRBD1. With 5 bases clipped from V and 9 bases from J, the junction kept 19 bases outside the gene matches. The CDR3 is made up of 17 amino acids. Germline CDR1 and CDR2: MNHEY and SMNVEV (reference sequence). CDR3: CASSPTLIQGAGKKAFF. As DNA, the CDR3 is TGTGCCAGCAGTCCAACCCTAATACAGGGGGCGGGTAAAAAAGCTTTCTTT.

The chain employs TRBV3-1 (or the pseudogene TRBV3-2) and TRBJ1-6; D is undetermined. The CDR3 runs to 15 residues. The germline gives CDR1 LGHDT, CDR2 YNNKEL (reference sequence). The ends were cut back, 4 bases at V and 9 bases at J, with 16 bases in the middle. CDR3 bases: TGTGCCAGCAGCCCCGCCTCGGGTTACGCTTCACCCCTCCACTTT. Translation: CASSPASGYASPLHF.

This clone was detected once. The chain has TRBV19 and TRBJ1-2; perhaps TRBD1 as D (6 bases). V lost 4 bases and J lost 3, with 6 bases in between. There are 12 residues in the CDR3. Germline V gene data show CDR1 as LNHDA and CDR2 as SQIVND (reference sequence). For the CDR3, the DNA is TGTGCCAGTAGTAACAGGGACTATGGCTACACCTTC. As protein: CASSNRDYGYTF.

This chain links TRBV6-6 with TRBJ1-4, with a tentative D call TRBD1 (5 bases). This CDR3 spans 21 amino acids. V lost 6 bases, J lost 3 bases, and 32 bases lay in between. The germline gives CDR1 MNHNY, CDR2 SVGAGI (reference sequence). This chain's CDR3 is CASSLWVLQDPRGLSNEKLFF. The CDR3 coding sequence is TGTGCCAGCAGCCTTTGGGTCCTACAGGATCCGCGGGGATTATCTAATGAAAAACTGTTTTTT.